The 8 T cell receptor beta chains given below trace back to one sample, sequenced in a study of shared clonotypes between healthy human individuals. Assay used: immunoSEQ multiplex PCR; TCRdb lists only in-frame clones, some missing. This sample has 2 million to 3 million clones; under 95% occur once, and the top ten carry approximately 0.36%. Sequenced sample: naive CD4+ T cells from PBMCs. Subset indicated: CD45RA+ positively selected. The receptor set was obtained from a man between 18 and 29 years old in good health. Some clones in this sample may be carry-over from other donors' samples.

The rearrangement uses TRBV7-2 and TRBJ2-6, with no clear D. Germline V gives CDR1 SGHTA, CDR2 FQGNSA. The CDR3 runs 19 residues. Trimming removed 0 bases from V and 0 bases from J, with 15 bases in between. The CDR3 bases are TGTGCCAGCAGCTTAGCGTCGGTCGGCCCGAACTCTGGGGCCAACGTCCTGACTTTC. Translating gives CASSLASVGPNSGANVLTF.

CDR3 in amino acids: CASSLEGTSVTLGEQFF. The CDR3 DNA is TGCGCCAGCAGCTTGGAGGGGACTAGCGTCACATTGGGTGAGCAGTTCTTC. V is TRBV5-1 and J is TRBJ2-1; TRBD2 matches at 10 bases. J gave up 9 bases and V 0 bases, and 12 bases lay outside the gene matches. Germline V CDR1 and CDR2: SGHRS, YFSETQ. This CDR3 comprises 17 residues.

This chain connects TRBV2 to TRBJ2-7, with TRBD2 identical over 11 bases. V dropped 7 bases and J dropped 7; count of bases not matched to a gene: 12. CDR1 is SNHLY, CDR2 FYNNEI, per germline. The CDR3 has 15 residues. CDR3 DNA sequence: TGTGCCAGCACAATCGGGACTAGCGGAAAGGGGGAGCAGTACTTC. It translates to CASTIGTSGKGEQYF.

The chain is built from TRBV9 and TRBJ2-3; 7 bases match TRBD2. The CDR3 consists of 14 residues. In germline, CDR1 is SGDLS, CDR2 YYNGEE. V was clipped by 4 bases and J by 8 bases; unmatched bases: 10. The CDR3 sequence: CASSPRAGEGTQYF. For the CDR3, the DNA is TGTGCCAGCAGCCCCAGGGCGGGAGAGGGTACGCAGTATTTT.

This clone occurred once. This sequence joins TRBV4-1 and TRBJ1-2, with 7 positions matching TRBD1. The germline V gene has CDR1 MGHRA and CDR2 YSYEKL. J lost 8 bases, V lost 3 bases, and 6 bases had no gene match. This CDR3 contains 13 residues. CDR3 nucleotide sequence: TGCGCCAGCAGCCATCCCAGGGGGGTAGGCTACACCTTC. Its protein product is CASSHPRGVGYTF.

CDR3 amino acids: CASSFVQGPYEQYF. The CDR3 DNA follows: TGTGCCAGCAGCTTTGTACAGGGTCCCTACGAGCAGTACTTC. The chain links TRBV7-9 to TRBJ2-7, with D perhaps TRBD1 (6 bases). V was trimmed by 3 bases and J by 2 bases, leaving 11 bases between them. The CDR3 runs to 14 residues. In germline, CDR1 is SEHNR, CDR2 FQNEAQ (reference sequence).

The genes are TRBV7-8 and TRBJ2-7; D ambiguous. The V gene lost 6 bases and the J gene lost 5 bases, with 17 bases spanning the gap. CDR3 size: 14 residues. Germline loops: CDR1 SGHVS, CDR2 FQNEAQ. CDR3 DNA sequence: TGTGCCAGCAGGTGGGCCGGGCTACTTAACGAGCAGTACTTC. Translated: CASRWAGLLNEQYF.

This clone is a singleton in its sample. The V call is TRBV27, the J call TRBJ2-7, with TRBD1 as a possible D gene (6 bases). Germline V gives CDR1 MNHEY, CDR2 SMNVEV (reference sequence). This CDR3 comprises 15 residues. Trimming shortened V by 0 bases and J by 7 bases, and 16 bases separated the two germline ends. CDR3 sequence reads: CASSLSINRDLEQYF. In DNA form, the CDR3 reads TGTGCCAGCAGTTTATCGATAAACAGGGATTTGGAGCAGTACTTC.